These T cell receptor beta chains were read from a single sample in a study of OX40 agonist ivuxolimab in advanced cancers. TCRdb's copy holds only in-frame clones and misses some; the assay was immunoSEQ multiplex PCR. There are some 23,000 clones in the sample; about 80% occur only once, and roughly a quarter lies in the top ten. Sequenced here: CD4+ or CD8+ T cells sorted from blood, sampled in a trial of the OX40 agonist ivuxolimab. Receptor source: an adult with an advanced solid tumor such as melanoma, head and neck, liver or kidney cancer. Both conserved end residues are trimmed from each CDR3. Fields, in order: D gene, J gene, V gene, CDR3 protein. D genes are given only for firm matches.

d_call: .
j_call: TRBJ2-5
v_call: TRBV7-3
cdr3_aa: ASSLSRGKQETQY

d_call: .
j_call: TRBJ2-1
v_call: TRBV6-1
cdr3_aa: ASSYNNEQF

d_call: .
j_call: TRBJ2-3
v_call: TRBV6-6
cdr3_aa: ASSYGTLGDTQY

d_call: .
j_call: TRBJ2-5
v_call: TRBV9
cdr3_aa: ASRSQGQETQY

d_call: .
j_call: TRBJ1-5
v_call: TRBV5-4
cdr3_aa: ASSLSGEGQPQH

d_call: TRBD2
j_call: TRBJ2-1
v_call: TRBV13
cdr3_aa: ASSLTSGRVNEQF

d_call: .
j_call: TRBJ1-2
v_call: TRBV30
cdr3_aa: AWSEGAWNGYT

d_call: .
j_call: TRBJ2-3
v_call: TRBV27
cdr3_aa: ASSFLSTSTDTQY

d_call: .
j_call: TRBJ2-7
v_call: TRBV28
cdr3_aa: ASSADLRGTYEQY

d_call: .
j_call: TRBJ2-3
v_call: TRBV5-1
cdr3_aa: ASSFQLAVDVADTQY

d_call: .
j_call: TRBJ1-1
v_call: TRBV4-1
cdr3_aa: ASSQDRGQLNTEAF

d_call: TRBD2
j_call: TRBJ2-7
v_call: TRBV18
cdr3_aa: ASSPPGLAGYEQY

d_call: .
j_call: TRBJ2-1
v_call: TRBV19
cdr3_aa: ASSLGGSYNEQF

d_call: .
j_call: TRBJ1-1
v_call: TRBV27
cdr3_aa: ASSLSANTEAF

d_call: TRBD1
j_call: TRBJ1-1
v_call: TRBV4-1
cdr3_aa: ASNPGQGDTEAF

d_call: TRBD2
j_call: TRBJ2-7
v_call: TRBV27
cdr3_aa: ASRLAGTTYEQY

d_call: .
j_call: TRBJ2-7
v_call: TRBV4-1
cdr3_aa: ASSQGVGGLEQY

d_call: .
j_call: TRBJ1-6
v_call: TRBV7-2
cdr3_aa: ASSLGKGFYNSPLH

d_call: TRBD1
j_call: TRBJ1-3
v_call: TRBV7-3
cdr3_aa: ASSLPGRTGAGNTIY

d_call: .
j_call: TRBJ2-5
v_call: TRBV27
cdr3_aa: ASSGVVGETQY

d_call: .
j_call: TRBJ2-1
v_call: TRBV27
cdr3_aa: ASSSRVFNEQF

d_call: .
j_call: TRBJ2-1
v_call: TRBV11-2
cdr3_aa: ASSQGAVSGANEQF

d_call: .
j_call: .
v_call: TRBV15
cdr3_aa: ATSRDFRTPVYEQY

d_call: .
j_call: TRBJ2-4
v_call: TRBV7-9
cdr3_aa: ASSAQKNIQY

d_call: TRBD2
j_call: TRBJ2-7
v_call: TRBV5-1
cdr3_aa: ASSEGLAGGYEQY

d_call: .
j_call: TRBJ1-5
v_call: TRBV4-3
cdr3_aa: ASSQGPATSNQPQH

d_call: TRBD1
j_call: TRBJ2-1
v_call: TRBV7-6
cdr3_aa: ASSLGGQGISAYNEQF

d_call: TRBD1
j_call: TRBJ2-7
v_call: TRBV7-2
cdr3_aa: ASSWGQSYEQY

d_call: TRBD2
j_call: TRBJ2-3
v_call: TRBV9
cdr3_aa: ASRELAGGPPDTQY

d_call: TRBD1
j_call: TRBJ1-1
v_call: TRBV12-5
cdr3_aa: ASALNAGTGLYHTEAF

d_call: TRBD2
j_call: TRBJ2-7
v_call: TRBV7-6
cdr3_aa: ASSGFVEGTSGRRSYEQY

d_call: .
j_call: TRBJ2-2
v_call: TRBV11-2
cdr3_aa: ASSQGYPGELF

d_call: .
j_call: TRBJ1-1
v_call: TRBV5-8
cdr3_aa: ASSLGVRGAF

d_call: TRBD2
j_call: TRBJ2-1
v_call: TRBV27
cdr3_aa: ASSSGLADYNEQF

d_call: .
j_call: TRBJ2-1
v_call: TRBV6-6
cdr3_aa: ASSTTSEQF

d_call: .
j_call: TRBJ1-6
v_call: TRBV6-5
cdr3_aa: ASSYSNSGNSPLH

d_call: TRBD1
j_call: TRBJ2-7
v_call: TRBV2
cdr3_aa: ASSSGTAYEQY